The 8 T cell receptor beta chains below were found in one sample sequenced in a study of blood T cell repertoires in COVID-19. Using immunoSEQ multiplex PCR, the repertoire was profiled, and TCRdb retains in-frame clones only, with some absent. The sample lists under 150,000 clones, approximately 84% occurring once. Material for sequencing was PBMCs or T cells enriched from blood (not recorded which). These TCRs come from a man aged 35 to 55 with acute COVID-19.

The chain links TRBV19 to TRBJ2-3; no clear D gene. Germline V gives CDR1 LNHDA, CDR2 SQIVND (reference sequence). Trimming removed 3 bases at V and 3 bases at J, with 10 bases between. The CDR3 runs to 14 residues. The CDR3 region is CASSMAAETDTQYF. In DNA form, the CDR3 reads TGTGCCAGTAGTATGGCGGCGGAGACAGATACGCAGTATTTT.

The rearrangement joins TRBV2 to TRBJ1-5, with TRBD1 identical over 9 bases. The V gene end was trimmed by 0 bases and the J gene end by 7 bases; junction bases not matched to a gene: 7. This CDR3 has 16 residues. CDR1 is SNHLY and CDR2 is FYNNEI in the germline V gene. The CDR3 spells CASSEARNRGPQPQHF. CDR3 in DNA: TGTGCCAGCAGTGAAGCCAGGAACAGGGGGCCACAGCCCCAGCATTTT.

The V gene is TRBV30, the J gene TRBJ1-2; tentative D call: TRBD1 (6 bases). Germline V gene sequence: CDR1 GTSNPN, CDR2 SVGIG (reference sequence). This CDR3 comprises 15 residues. V was cut by 3 bases and J by 4 bases, with 18 bases left in between. In nucleotides, the CDR3 is TGTGCCTGGAGGAAGCCCCCCAGGGGAACCTATGGCTACACCTTC. Translating gives CAWRKPPRGTYGYTF.

The rearrangement uses TRBV10-2 and TRBJ1-5; D is uncertain. This CDR3 is 14 amino acids long. V lost 4 bases and J 7 bases, leaving 14 bases between the germline ends. CDR1 and CDR2 from the germline V gene are WSHSY and SAAADI. The CDR3 DNA reads TGCGCCAGCAGTGCAAGCCAAATTTCCCAGCCCCAGCATTTT. Translation: CASSASQISQPQHF.

This clone was picked up a small number of times. Other DNA sequences in the same sample also yield this CDR3. The chain couples TRBV5-1 to TRBJ1-1, with a weak D call TRBD1 (6 bases). The CDR3 has 12 amino acids. Trimming removed 5 bases at V and 4 bases at J, with 9 bases between. Germline V gives CDR1 SGHRS, CDR2 YFSETQ. The CDR3 DNA reads TGCGCCAGCAGGGAAGGGGGCACTGAAGCTTTCTTT. Its translation: CASREGGTEAFF.

The chain recombines TRBV7-9 with TRBJ2-1, with 10 bases matching TRBD2. Germline V gene sequence: CDR1 SEHNR, CDR2 FQNEAQ (reference sequence). There are 15 residues in the CDR3. V was pared by 1 base and J by 6 bases, with 3 bases of the junction left unmatched. CDR3 sequence (DNA): TGTGCCAGCAGCTTAGTTGCTAGCGGGAGCAATGAGCAGTTCTTC. It codes for CASSLVASGSNEQFF.

This chain connects TRBV15 to TRBJ1-1; TRBD1 matches 12 bases. Trimming at V came to 3 bases and at J to 5 bases, leaving 7 bases not matched to a gene. CDR3 length equals 16 residues. Per the germline V gene, CDR1 is LNHNV and CDR2 is YYDKDF (reference sequence). Written as DNA, the CDR3 is TGTGCCACCAGCAGGGGGGACAGGGGGCCAGGGACTGAAGCTTTCTTT. As protein: CATSRGDRGPGTEAFF. Variable domain in full (rest from reference TRBV15 and TRBJ1-1): DAMVIQNPRYQVTQFGKPVTLSCSQTLNHNVMYWYQQKSSQAPKLLFHYYDKDFNNEADTPDNFQSRRPNTSFCFLDIRSPGLGDTAMYLCATSRGDRGPGTEAFFGQGTRLTVV.

The V gene is TRBV4-1, the J gene TRBJ2-7, with 9 bases that match TRBD1. The CDR3 loop spans 19 amino acids. The V segment lost 4 bases and the J segment 0 bases; nucleotides outside the gene matches: 16. CDR1 MGHRA and CDR2 YSYEKL come from the germline V gene. The CDR3 DNA follows: TGCGCCAGCAGCCTAACACCCACCCGACAGGGGGGTAGCTCCTACGAGCAGTACTTC. Translating it yields CASSLTPTRQGGSSYEQYF.